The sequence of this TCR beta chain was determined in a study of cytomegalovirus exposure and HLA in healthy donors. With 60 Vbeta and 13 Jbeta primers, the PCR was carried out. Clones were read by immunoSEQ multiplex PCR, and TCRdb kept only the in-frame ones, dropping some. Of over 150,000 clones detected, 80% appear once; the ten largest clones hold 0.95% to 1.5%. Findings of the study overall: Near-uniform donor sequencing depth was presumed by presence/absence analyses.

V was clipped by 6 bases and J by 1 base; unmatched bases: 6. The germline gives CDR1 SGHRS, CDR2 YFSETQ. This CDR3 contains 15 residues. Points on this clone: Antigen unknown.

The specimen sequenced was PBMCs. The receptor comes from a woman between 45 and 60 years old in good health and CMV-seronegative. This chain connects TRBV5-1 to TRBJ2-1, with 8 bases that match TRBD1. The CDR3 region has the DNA TGCGCCAGCAATCGGGGGACAGGATCCTACAATGAGCAGTTCTTC. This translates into CASNRGTGSYNEQFF.